These T cell receptor beta chains were read from a single sample in a study of shared clonotypes between healthy human individuals. Here immunoSEQ multiplex PCR was the method, and the copy in TCRdb shows in-frame clones only, minus some. The profile covers about 2.2 million clones, with about 93% appearing a single time and approximately 1.7% taken by the ten largest. The specimen was naive CD8+ T cells from PBMCs. These receptors originate from a man aged 18-30 years in good health. Some clones in this sample may be carry-over from other donors' samples. The CDR3 runs from the conserved cysteine through the conserved F or W. The order of the fields is J gene, D gene, V gene, clone size, CDR3 DNA, CDR3 protein. D genes are given only for firm matches. Only part of the rows carry a size: once, few, many, or a class if the clone is expanded.

>TRBJ1-3|TRBD1|TRBV2|-
TGTGCCAGTGGACAGGGGCCTGGAAACACCATATATTTT
CASGQGPGNTIYF
>TRBJ2-3|-|TRBV9|-
TGTGCCAGCAGCTTAGGGGTCAACACAGATACGCAGTATTTT
CASSLGVNTDTQYF
>TRBJ1-5|-|TRBV15|-
TGTGCCACCAGCCCGGGTTGGAGCAATCAGCCCCAGCATTTT
CATSPGWSNQPQHF
>TRBJ1-5|-|TRBV7-9|-
TGTGCCAGCAGCTTTGTAGACAACAATCAGCCCCAGCATTTT
CASSFVDNNQPQHF
>TRBJ2-2|-|TRBV19|-
TGTGCCAGTAGTATACCCATATCCTTCGAAGACACCGGGGAGCTGTTTTTT
CASSIPISFEDTGELFF
>TRBJ1-5|TRBD1|TRBV7-9|few
TGTGCCAGCAGCCCCGGGACAGGGGGCCTCCTAGGCAATCAGCCCCAGCATTTT
CASSPGTGGLLGNQPQHF
>TRBJ1-5|-|TRBV4-1|-
TGCGCCAGCAGCCAAGTGACCGGGGTTCGCAGCAATCAGCCCCAGCATTTT
CASSQVTGVRSNQPQHF
>TRBJ2-3|-|TRBV7-9|-
TGTGCCAGCAGCTTAGGTATCAGCCTCACAGATACGCAGTATTTT
CASSLGISLTDTQYF
>TRBJ1-2|-|TRBV9|-
TGTGCCAGCAGCCCCCGAGGCCCAGACTATGGCTACACCTTC
CASSPRGPDYGYTF
>TRBJ2-5|-|TRBV7-9|-
TGTGCCAGCAGCGACGGGACGAGCCAAGAGACCCAGTACTTC
CASSDGTSQETQYF
>TRBJ1-5|-|TRBV7-2|once
TGTGCCAGCAGCTCCAGGGAAATTGGCTATCAGCCCCAGCATTTT
CASSSREIGYQPQHF
>TRBJ2-7|-|TRBV5-4|-
TGTGCCAGCAGCCAGTTAGGGGGGTACGAGCAGTACTTC
CASSQLGGYEQYF
>TRBJ2-1|-|TRBV2|-
TGTGCCAGCAGTGAAGCACCGGCGGCTCCCCGAGGCAATGAGCAGTTCTTC
CASSEAPAAPRGNEQFF
>TRBJ1-5|TRBD1|TRBV7-2|once
TGTGCCAGCAGTTGGACAGGGATGGGTCAGCCCCAGCATTTT
CASSWTGMGQPQHF
>TRBJ2-1|TRBD2|TRBV7-2|-
TGTGCCAGCAGGGCCGGACTAGCTCTAGGCTCCTACAATGAGCAGTTCTTC
CASRAGLALGSYNEQFF
>TRBJ2-1|-|TRBV7-7|-
TGTGCCAGCAGCCCCCGGACCCCGGGCAGTGAGCAGTTCTTC
CASSPRTPGSEQFF
>TRBJ2-1|-|TRBV9|-
TGTGCCAGCAGCCCTCCCAACGAAAATGAGCAGTTCTTC
CASSPPNENEQFF
>TRBJ2-1|TRBD2|TRBV5-1|once
TGCGCCAGCAGCTTGGGGCTAGGGAGGGACAATGAGCAGTTCTTC
CASSLGLGRDNEQFF
>TRBJ2-2|-|TRBV9|-
TGTGCCAGCAGAGGCACCAATAGAAACACCGGGGAGCTGTTTTTT
CASRGTNRNTGELFF
>TRBJ2-7|TRBD1|TRBV11-2|-
TGTGCCAGCAGCTTAGATCCGGAGACAGGGGTAAAGTTCGAGCAGTACTTC
CASSLDPETGVKFEQYF
>TRBJ1-4|-|TRBV28|-
TGTGCCAGCAGCCGGGAACAGGCCTTTCGGGAAAAACTGTTTTTT
CASSREQAFREKLFF
>TRBJ1-2|TRBD1|TRBV19|few
TGTGCCAGTAAGCAGGGGGGCCTCTATGGCTACACCTTC
CASKQGGLYGYTF
>TRBJ1-2|-|TRBV7-6|once
TGTGCCAGCTCGGGGGGCGGAACTAACTATGGCTACACCTTC
CASSGGGTNYGYTF
>TRBJ2-7|-|TRBV7-9|-
TGTGCCAGCAGCTTAGAAGTGGGAGGCTACGAGCAGTACTTC
CASSLEVGGYEQYF